Listed here are 24 T cell receptor beta chains from one sample, sequenced in a study of cytomegalovirus exposure and HLA in healthy donors. A multiplex PCR was run with 60 Vbeta primers and 13 Jbeta primers. Generated by immunoSEQ multiplex PCR, the TCRdb table keeps only in-frame clones and is missing some. Recorded for this sample: about 150,000 clones. The specimen sequenced was PBMCs. These receptors originate from a woman in her forties or fifties in good health and CMV-seronegative.

The rearrangement joins TRBV1 to TRBJ2-5; the listed D gene, TRBD2, was not tested against the DNA. TRBV1 is a documented pseudogene. The CDR3 has 14 residues. CDR3 bases: TGCACCAGCAGCCAGCTAGCGGGGCAAGAGACCCAGTACTTC. Protein product: CTSSQLAGQETQYF.

The chain uses TRBV6-6 and TRBJ1-3, with D uncertain. The germline V gene encodes CDR1 MNHNY and CDR2 SVGAGI (reference sequence). V lost 10 bases and J lost 0, with 10 bases in between. This CDR3 is 13 amino acids long. The CDR3, as DNA: TGTGCCACCGCGGGGTACTCTGGAAACACCATATATTTT. Its protein is CATAGYSGNTIYF.

The CDR3 DNA sequence: TGCGCCAGCAGCTTTAATGGACTAGCGGGAGATGAGCAGTACTTC. Residues: CASSFNGLAGDEQYF. The J gene is TRBJ2-7, the V gene TRBV5-1, with 13 bases fitting TRBD2. V lost 2 bases and J lost 7; bases outside the gene matches: 6. This CDR3 comprises 15 residues. Germline lookup yields CDR1 SGHRS and CDR2 YFSETQ.

The genes are TRBV5-6 and TRBJ1-1; 7 bases align to TRBD1. V trimming: 3 bases; J trimming: 4 bases; junction bases outside the gene matches: 9. CDR3 length: 15 residues. CDR1 SGHDT and CDR2 YYEEEE come from the germline V gene. In DNA form, the CDR3 reads TGTGCCAGCAGCTCATTCGACAGGGAAGCCACTGAAGCTTTCTTT. As protein: CASSSFDREATEAFF.

V gene TRBV9 combines with J gene TRBJ2-5, with 15 bases lining up with TRBD2. Germline assignment: CDR1 SGDLS and CDR2 YYNGEE. Losses at the gene ends were 2 bases for V and 0 bases for J; bases not matched to a gene: 2. The CDR3 loop spans 17 amino acids. The CDR3 coding sequence is TGTGCCAGCAGCGTCGGACTAGCGGGGGGGTACCAAGAGACCCAGTACTTC. Translated, it gives CASSVGLAGGYQETQYF.

This rearrangement joins TRBV6-9 to TRBJ2-7, with 9 bases that match TRBD2. V lost 0 bases and J lost 2; bases outside the gene matches: 17. CDR3 size: 20 residues. CDR1 MNHGY and CDR2 SVAAGI come from the germline V gene. In DNA form, the CDR3 reads TGTGCCAGCAGTTATTCGAGGCTAGCGGGGCCCAAGAGCCCAACCTACGAGCAGTACTTC. Its protein is CASSYSRLAGPKSPTYEQYF.

V is TRBV2 and J is TRBJ2-1; 8 bases are a match to TRBD2. The CDR3 covers 16 residues. In germline, CDR1 is SNHLY, CDR2 FYNNEI. The junction had 16 bases not matched to a gene; V was cut back by 11 bases and J by 4 bases. The CDR3 here is CACNQEAGAAYNEQFF. The CDR3 DNA follows: TGTGCCTGCAACCAGGAAGCGGGGGCCGCATACAATGAGCAGTTCTTC. Together with reference TRBV2 and TRBJ2-1, the CDR3 gives the full variable domain: EPEVTQTPSHQVTQMGQEVILRCVPISNHLYFYWYRQILGQKVEFLVSFYNNEISEKSEIFDDQFSVERPDGSNFTLKIRSTKLEDSAMYFCACNQEAGAAYNEQFFGPGTRLTVL.

The chain is built from TRBV6-5 and TRBJ2-5; weak D call: TRBD2 (6 bases). The CDR3 contains 14 residues. Germline-derived CDR1 and CDR2 are MNHEY and SVGAGI. The V end was cut by 0 bases, the J end by 4 bases, with 9 bases between. CDR3 sequence: CASSYSRRGETQYF. The CDR3 DNA is TGTGCCAGCAGTTACTCGAGGAGGGGAGAGACCCAGTACTTC.

The chain recombines TRBV28 with TRBJ1-4; D is perhaps TRBD1 (6 bases). The CDR3 totals 17 residues. The germline CDR1 and CDR2 sequences are MDHEN and SYDVKM. V shed 7 bases and J shed 0 bases, with 18 bases lying between them. CDR3 bases: TGTGCCAGCACAACAGGGAGCACAGGAGCAACTAATGAAAAACTGTTTTTT. Translating it yields CASTTGSTGATNEKLFF.

The rearrangement joins TRBV6-6 to TRBJ1-5; D is ambiguous. Germline-derived CDR1 and CDR2 are MNHNY and SVGAGI (reference sequence). The length of the CDR3 is 12 residues. Deletions cut 5 bases from V and 9 bases from J, with 11 bases between. The chain's CDR3 is CASSTDEGPQHF. CDR3 coding DNA: TGTGCCAGCAGTACCGACGAGGGGCCCCAGCATTTT.

The chain carries TRBV4-1 and TRBJ1-3, with D hard to call. Trimming took 1 base from V and 2 from J, leaving 18 bases between them. CDR3 size: 18 residues. Germline assignment: CDR1 MGHRA and CDR2 YSYEKL. CDR3 DNA sequence: TGCGCCAGCAGCCAAGTAAGTGGTCAGACTAGACCTGGAAACACCATATATTTT. Encoded protein: CASSQVSGQTRPGNTIYF.

The chain combines TRBV19 with TRBJ1-5; 7 nucleotides line up with TRBD1. Germline values: CDR1 LNHDA, CDR2 SQIVND (reference sequence). The CDR3 totals 15 residues. V gave up 4 bases and J gave up 0 bases; unmatched junction bases: 3. CDR3 sequence (DNA): TGTGCCAGTAGTAAGGGACAGACTAGCAATCAGCCCCAGCATTTT. Translated, it gives CASSKGQTSNQPQHF.

V usage is TRBV7-2 and J usage is TRBJ2-7; no definite D call. The V end lost 8 bases, the J end lost 2 bases, and 7 bases lay between the germline ends. The CDR3 covers 11 residues. The germline CDR1 and CDR2 sequences are SGHTA and FQGNSA. The CDR3 region has the DNA TGTGCCAGCGAGGAAGCCTACGAGCAGTACTTC. Translation: CASEEAYEQYF.

The rearrangement joins TRBV4-3 to TRBJ2-1; D is ambiguous. The CDR3 spans 15 residues. The V gene's germline CDR1 is LGHNA and CDR2 YSLEER. V was clipped by 3 bases and J by 7 bases, with 16 bases between them. Here the CDR3 reads CASSHLNGFGNEQFF. DNA of the CDR3: TGCGCCAGCAGCCATTTAAACGGGTTTGGGAATGAGCAGTTCTTC.

The chain employs TRBV28 and TRBJ2-7; 7 nucleotides align to TRBD1. Germline CDR1 MDHEN, CDR2 SYDVKM. The CDR3 sequence is 17 residues long. J gave up 3 bases and V 6 bases, and 17 bases lay outside the gene matches. In DNA, the CDR3 is TGTGCCAGCAGACAAATGATAGACAGGGCAGAGATCTACGAGCAGTACTTC. Its translation: CASRQMIDRAEIYEQYF.

CDR3 sequence reads: CASSLGWQSYEQYF. The CDR3 nucleotides are TGTGCCAGCAGCTTAGGCTGGCAGTCCTACGAGCAGTACTTC. V usage is TRBV7-2 and J usage is TRBJ2-7; D ambiguous. The V and J ends lost 1 base and 1 base respectively, with 8 bases between them. The length of the CDR3 is 14 residues. The V gene's germline CDR1 is SGHTA and CDR2 FQGNSA.

The rearrangement uses TRBV15 and TRBJ2-7, with D hard to call. Germline values: CDR1 LNHNV, CDR2 YYDKDF (reference sequence). This CDR3 spans 13 amino acids. V lost 0 bases to trimming and J lost 4 bases, with 7 bases between them. The CDR3 region has the DNA TGTGCCACCAGCAGAGACCTCGGGTACGAGCAGTACTTC. This gives the protein CATSRDLGYEQYF.

The genes are TRBV28 and TRBJ1-2; D ambiguous. This CDR3 has 13 residues. V lost 2 bases to trimming and J lost 6 bases, with 10 bases between them. In germline, CDR1 is MDHEN, CDR2 SYDVKM. Written as DNA, the CDR3 is TGTGCCAGCAGTTTACCCTCCCGCGATGGCTACACCTTC. This translates into CASSLPSRDGYTF.

The chain has TRBV28 and TRBJ2-3, with a tentative D call TRBD2 (6 bases). The CDR3 contains 13 residues. Trimming removed 10 bases from V and 3 bases from J, with 14 bases in between. The germline CDR1 and CDR2 sequences are MDHEN and SYDVKM. Here the CDR3 reads CATQTGGTDTQYF. The CDR3 nucleotides are TGTGCCACCCAGACCGGGGGAACAGATACGCAGTATTTT.

This chain uses TRBV2 with TRBJ2-2, with TRBD1 identical over 9 bases. This CDR3 has 16 residues. CDR1 is SNHLY, CDR2 FYNNEI, per germline. The ends lost 1 base at V and 5 bases at J; junction bases unmatched: 5. The DNA for the CDR3 is TGTGCCAGCAGTGAAGAACAGGGGGCGCTAACCGGGGAGCTGTTTTTT. Encoded protein: CASSEEQGALTGELFF.

The rearrangement links TRBV7-9 to TRBJ1-5, with D maybe TRBD1 (5 bases). Per the germline V gene, CDR1 is SEHNR and CDR2 is FQNEAQ (reference sequence). The ends were cut back, 5 bases at V and 6 bases at J, with 17 bases in the middle. CDR3 length: 15 amino acids. The CDR3 is CASSLAGRSGQPQHF. CDR3 coding DNA: TGTGCCAGCAGCCTGGCGGGACGTTCTGGTCAGCCCCAGCATTTT.

The rearrangement uses TRBV18 and TRBJ1-4; the D is unclear. Germline assignment: CDR1 KGHSH and CDR2 LQKENI. Trimming took 3 bases from V and 9 from J, leaving 14 bases between them. This CDR3 has 14 amino acids. CDR3 DNA sequence: TGTGCCAGCTCACCGGGAGAGTTCTCAAAAAAACTGTTTTTT. Its translation: CASSPGEFSKKLFF.

The CDR3 spells CASRPARVGEETQYF. DNA of the CDR3: TGTGCCAGCAGACCCGCACGGGTAGGAGAAGAGACCCAGTACTTC. This sequence joins TRBV18 and TRBJ2-5; D not resolved. In germline, CDR1 is KGHSH, CDR2 LQKENI. The CDR3 spans 15 residues. The ends were cut back, 8 bases at V and 3 bases at J, with 19 bases in the middle.

The V call is TRBV19, the J call TRBJ2-1; maybe TRBD2 (7 bases). The CDR3 length is 14 residues. Germline V gene sequence: CDR1 LNHDA, CDR2 SQIVND (reference sequence). V lost 10 bases and J 4 bases, leaving 17 bases between the germline ends. The DNA for the CDR3 is TGTGCCACCCAGGGAGGGGGGTTATACAATGAGCAGTTCTTC. Translation gives CATQGGGLYNEQFF.